Listed below are T cell receptor beta chains from one sample, sequenced in a study of radiation and T cells in renal cell carcinoma. Assay used: immunoSEQ multiplex PCR; TCRdb lists only in-frame clones, some missing. Among roughly 150,000 clones, roughly nine tenths were seen once, and the ten largest hold 4.1%. Here the sequenced sample was blood, taken from a patient whose treatment included radiotherapy and nephrectomy. The receptors were sampled from a woman in her seventies with renal cell carcinoma. Both conserved end residues are part of each CDR3. D genes are given only for firm matches. Part of the rows lack a size; the others show once, few, many or a class for expanded clones.

>TRBD1|TRBV6-6|TRBJ1-3|once
CAIGDSSGNTIYF
TGTGCCATAGGGGACAGCTCTGGAAACACCATATATTTT
>.|TRBV6-5|TRBJ1-2|.
CASSPFYGYTF
TGTGCCAGCAGTCCGTTCTATGGCTACACCTTC
>.|TRBV4-2|TRBJ2-5|.
CASSQDQYQETQYF
TGTGCCAGCAGCCAAGATCAGTACCAAGAGACCCAGTACTTC
>TRBD1|TRBV2|TRBJ1-5|.
CASSEGTGPNQPQHF
TGTGCCAGCAGTGAAGGGACAGGGCCTAATCAGCCCCAGCATTTT
>.|TRBV4-1|TRBJ2-3|.
CASSHADMGFTDTQYF
TGCGCCAGCAGCCATGCAGATATGGGTTTCACAGATACGCAGTATTTT
>.|TRBV27|TRBJ2-7|.
CASSLVGAGVYEQYF
TGTGCCAGCAGTTTAGTGGGGGCGGGGGTCTACGAGCAGTACTTC
>.|TRBV19|TRBJ1-5|.
CASQQGRNQPQHF
TGTGCCTCCCAACAGGGCCGCAATCAGCCCCAGCATTTT
>TRBD1|TRBV7-3|TRBJ2-1|once
CASSPGQGFNEQFF
TGTGCCAGCAGCCCCGGACAGGGTTTCAATGAGCAGTTCTTC
>.|TRBV5-1|TRBJ2-5|.
CASSLYTSQETQYF
TGCGCCAGCAGCTTATATACCAGCCAAGAGACCCAGTACTTC
>.|TRBV9|TRBJ2-4|.
CASSAHLDPGSIQYF
TGTGCCAGCAGCGCCCATCTAGATCCCGGCTCCATTCAGTACTTC
>TRBD1|TRBV11-2|TRBJ1-5|.
CASSSGGTGGLNQPQHF
TGTGCCAGCAGCAGCGGGGGGACAGGGGGATTGAATCAGCCCCAGCATTTT
>.|TRBV19|TRBJ1-2|.
CASSNLGVYGYTF
TGTGCCAGTAGTAACCTAGGGGTCTATGGCTACACCTTC
>.|TRBV6-1|TRBJ1-5|.
CASSHNRVSNQPQHF
TGTGCCAGCAGCCATAACAGGGTTAGCAATCAGCCCCAGCATTTT
>TRBD2|TRBV30|TRBJ2-5|.
CALGGMGRETQYF
TGTGCCTTGGGGGGGATGGGGAGAGAGACCCAGTACTTC
>TRBD2|TRBV5-1|TRBJ2-7|.
CASSFLAGGQYEQYF
TGCGCCAGCAGCTTTCTAGCGGGGGGTCAATACGAGCAGTACTTC
>TRBD2|TRBV5-4|TRBJ2-1|.
CASSSPGVAGGGNEQFF
TGTGCCAGCAGCTCCCCCGGGGTAGCGGGGGGCGGGAATGAGCAGTTCTTC
>.|TRBV6-1|TRBJ1-2|.
CASSDFGGLGYTF
TGTGCCAGCAGTGACTTCGGGGGCCTTGGCTACACCTTC
>TRBD2|TRBV5-1|TRBJ2-1|.
CASSTGLAGGSYNEQFF
TGCGCCAGCAGCACTGGACTAGCGGGGGGCTCATACAATGAGCAGTTCTTC
>TRBD1|TRBV9|TRBJ1-4|once
CASSVSTGGNEKLFF
TGTGCCAGCAGCGTATCTACAGGGGGCAATGAAAAACTGTTTTTT
>TRBD2|TRBV9|TRBJ2-1|.
CASSKRGGDDEQFF
TGTGCCAGCAGCAAGCGGGGGGGAGACGATGAGCAGTTCTTC
>TRBD1|TRBV6-6|TRBJ1-2|.
CASSYSGQGAHGYTF
TGTGCCAGCAGTTACTCGGGACAGGGGGCGCATGGCTACACCTTC
>TRBD1|TRBV7-2|TRBJ2-7|.
CASSRTGTGTEQYF
TGTGCCAGCAGCAGAACCGGGACAGGGACCGAGCAGTACTTC
>.|TRBV30|TRBJ1-1|.
CAWSRTLNTEAFF
TGTGCCTGGAGTCGGACATTGAACACTGAAGCTTTCTTT
>.|TRBV30|TRBJ1-2|.
CAWSPLRDIYGYTF
TGTGCCTGGAGCCCTCTTCGGGACATATATGGCTACACCTTC
>.|TRBV28|TRBJ1-5|few
CASSSGIRNQPQHF
TGTGCCAGCAGCTCAGGGATACGCAATCAGCCCCAGCATTTT
>TRBD1|TRBV5-1|TRBJ2-7|.
CASSSNRDRGYQQYF
TGCGCCAGCAGCAGCAACCGGGACAGGGGTTATCAGCAGTACTTC
>TRBD2|TRBV5-1|TRBJ2-3|.
CASSLEWASGGPGATQYF
TGCGCCAGCAGCTTGGAGTGGGCTAGCGGGGGGCCAGGTGCTACGCAGTATTTT
>TRBD1|TRBV5-1|TRBJ1-4|.
CASSSGGAGEKLFF
TGCGCCAGCAGTTCAGGGGGCGCGGGTGAAAAACTGTTTTTT
>.|TRBV7-2|TRBJ1-3|.
CASSLVKGSGNTIYF
TGTGCCAGCAGCCTGGTAAAAGGCTCTGGAAACACCATATATTTT
>.|TRBV7-2|TRBJ1-1|.
CASSLAGRLAEAFF
TGTGCCAGCAGCTTGGCCGGTCGGCTCGCTGAGGCTTTCTTT
>.|TRBV10-3|TRBJ1-4|.
CAISVGGRNNEKLFF
TGTGCCATCAGTGTGGGGGGGCGTAACAATGAAAAACTGTTTTTT
>TRBD1|TRBV10-3|TRBJ1-1|few
CAIRRGQWDTEAFF
TGTGCCATCCGGAGGGGACAGTGGGACACTGAAGCTTTCTTT
>.|TRBV10-3|TRBJ2-3|.
CAISALLEGDTQYF
TGTGCCATCAGTGCTCTCCTGGAGGGAGATACGCAGTATTTT
>TRBD2|TRBV5-1|TRBJ2-2|.
CASSLELAGGRSTGELFF
TGCGCCAGCAGCTTGGAACTAGCGGGGGGGCGGAGCACCGGGGAGCTGTTTTTT
>TRBD2|TRBV9|TRBJ2-7|.
CASSVGTGGSYEQYF
TGTGCCAGCAGCGTAGGTACGGGGGGCTCCTACGAGCAGTACTTC
>.|TRBV7-8|TRBJ2-7|.
CASSWRDSSYEQYF
TGTGCCAGCAGCTGGAGGGACAGCTCCTACGAGCAGTACTTC
>.|TRBV5-1|TRBJ1-2|.
CASSLAKANYGYTF
TGCGCCAGCAGCTTGGCCAAGGCTAACTATGGCTACACCTTC
>TRBD2|TRBV7-2|TRBJ2-3|.
CASSSSSGGADTQYF
TGTGCCAGCAGCTCCTCTAGCGGGGGGGCAGATACGCAGTATTTT
>.|TRBV28|TRBJ2-7|.
CASSTPYEQYF
TGTGCCAGCAGTACACCCTACGAGCAGTACTTC
>.|TRBV30|TRBJ1-4|.
CAWSVLRGANEKLFF
TGTGCCTGGAGTGTACTGCGGGGGGCTAATGAAAAACTGTTTTTT
>.|TRBV4-3|TRBJ1-2|.
CASSHYRENYGYTF
TGCGCCAGCAGCCACTACAGGGAAAACTATGGCTACACCTTC
>TRBD1|TRBV11-2|TRBJ1-2|.
CASSFRGQGNYGYTF
TGTGCCAGCAGCTTTCGGGGACAGGGGAACTATGGCTACACCTTC
>.|TRBV19|TRBJ1-2|once
CASSIRQRYNYGYTF
TGTGCCAGTAGTATCCGACAGCGATATAACTATGGCTACACCTTC
>TRBD1|TRBV4-1|TRBJ1-1|.
CASSQVVLHTGQGSFF
TGCGCCAGCAGCCAAGTGGTTTTGCATACGGGACAGGGTTCTTTCTTT
>TRBD2|TRBV4-2|TRBJ2-3|.
CASSQDWAGGRKDTQYF
TGTGCCAGCAGCCAAGATTGGGCGGGGGGGCGGAAAGATACGCAGTATTTT
>.|TRBV5-6|TRBJ1-2|.
CASSLMEGMGWGYTF
TGTGCCAGCAGCTTGATGGAAGGGATGGGTTGGGGCTACACCTTC
>TRBD1|TRBV18|TRBJ2-5|.
CASSPIRTGKETQYF
TGTGCCAGCTCACCCATTAGGACAGGGAAAGAGACCCAGTACTTC
>TRBD1|TRBV15|TRBJ2-1|.
CATSPGQGGGNEQFF
TGTGCCACCAGCCCGGGACAGGGAGGTGGGAATGAGCAGTTCTTC
>.|TRBV6-5|TRBJ1-2|.
CASSYGAPNYGYTF
TGTGCCAGCAGTTACGGGGCACCTAACTATGGCTACACCTTC
>.|TRBV28|TRBJ1-3|.
CATLGGQRSGNTIYF
TGTGCCACCCTCGGCGGACAGCGAAGTGGAAACACCATATATTTT
>.|TRBV19|TRBJ1-2|.
CASSMSPPDRFYGYTF
TGTGCCAGTAGTATGTCTCCCCCCGACAGATTCTATGGCTACACCTTC
>.|TRBV5-1|TRBJ1-2|.
CASNRGPLEGSNYGYTF
TGCGCCAGCAATAGGGGTCCATTGGAGGGTTCTAACTATGGCTACACCTTC
>.|TRBV7-2|TRBJ1-1|.
CASSLDSTNTEAFF
TGTGCCAGCAGTCTGGACAGCACTAACACTGAAGCTTTCTTT
>.|TRBV5-1|TRBJ2-6|.
CASSSGAENSGANVLTF
TGCGCCAGCAGCTCGGGGGCCGAGAATTCTGGGGCCAACGTCCTGACTTTC